The clone carrying this TCR beta chain was recorded at least ten times. According to the study, TCR beta libraries were built with iRepertoire HTBI primers and CDR3-region Arm-PCR. TCRdb passed the multiplex PCR reads through MiXCR, listing each CDR3 protein once. Here the sample spans 440,000 or so distinct CDR3 sequences, about 15% being singletons. As to time point: newly diagnosed GD, antithyroid drugs for less than 3 months. RNA from PBMCs was the source of the TCR library. This record belongs to a study of regulatory T cells in long-lasting Graves disease. The germline CDR1 and CDR2 sequences are DFQATT and SNEGSKA (reference sequence). This CDR3 has 16 amino acids. Trimming took 2 bases from V and 7 from J; bases not matched to a gene: 12. The data also belong to a second study, concerning T cells in Graves' hyperthyroidism and ophthalmopathy. That source notes: The authors deemed Graves' hyperthyroidism stable absent ophthalmopathy progression within 18 months. Blood also showed most of the thyroid clonotypes that were expanded above 0.001.

V usage is TRBV20-1 and J usage is TRBJ2-1; 9 bases match TRBD2. The source was peripheral blood mononuclear cells (PBMCs), collected at new diagnosis, from a patient treated with antithyroid drugs. This receptor was identified in a woman under 40 with Graves disease. The CDR3 region is CSARRDASGIANEQFF. CDR3 bases: TGCAGTGCTAGAAGGGACGCTAGCGGGATAGCGAATGAGCAGTTCTTC.